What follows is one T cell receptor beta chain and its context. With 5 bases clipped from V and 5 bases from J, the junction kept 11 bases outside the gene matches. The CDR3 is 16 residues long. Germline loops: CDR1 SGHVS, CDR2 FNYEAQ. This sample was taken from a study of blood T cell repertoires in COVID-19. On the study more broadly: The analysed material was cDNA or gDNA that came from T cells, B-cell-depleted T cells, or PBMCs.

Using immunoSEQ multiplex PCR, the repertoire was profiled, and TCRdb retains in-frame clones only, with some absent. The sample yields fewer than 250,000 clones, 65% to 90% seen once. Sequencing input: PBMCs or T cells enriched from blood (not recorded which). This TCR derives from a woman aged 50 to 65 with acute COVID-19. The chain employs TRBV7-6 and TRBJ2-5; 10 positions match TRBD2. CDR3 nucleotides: TGTGCCAGCAGCCCCCGGGTAGCGGGAGGCGGGGAGACCCAGTACTTC. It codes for CASSPRVAGGGETQYF.